This TCR beta chain came from a study of T cells expressing NK-cell markers. Study overall: Sorted CD3+CD56+NKG2C+, CD3+CD56+NKG2C- and CD3+CD56-NKG2C+ T-cell subsets were beta-chain profiled. HCMV seropositivity marked most of the eight sequenced donors; one was seronegative.

TCRdb reprocessed the 5' RACE reads and stores each CDR3 protein as one record, lacking DNA. The sample table includes 400,000 to 550,000 distinct CDR3 sequences. CDR3 length: 15 amino acids. The germline CDR1 and CDR2 sequences are MNHEY and SVGEGT. The chain links TRBV6-2 or TRBV6-3 to TRBJ1-1; without DNA, the TCRdb call of TRBD1 cannot be checked. Sequenced input: blood T cells: a sorted CD56 or NKG2C T cell subset, CD4+ or CD8+ T cells, or bulk PBMC T cells (not recorded which). The TCR was taken from a woman aged 18-69 years in good health. The CDR3 is CASSARRDSPTEAFF.